These T cell receptor beta chains were read from a single sample in a study of CD8+CD57+ T cells in acquired aplastic anemia. TCRdb re-derived calls from the reads in MiXCR, one entry per CDR3 protein. The data contain roughly 240,000 distinct CDR3 sequences, around 43% of them singletons. Sample: sorted CD4+, CD8+, or CD8+CD57+ T cells (not recorded which) from PBMCs. The receptors were gathered from a human donor with aplastic anemia. Both conserved end residues are part of each CDR3. Each record gives: V gene, J gene, clone size, D gene, CDR3 protein, CDR3 DNA. The D gene is left open where the match is weak. Clone size is shown for a subset of rows, as once, few, many or a class of expanded clone.

v_gene: TRBV7-2
j_gene: TRBJ2-7
abundance: many
d_gene: .
CDR3aa: CASSRKMSGESPYEQYF
CDR3nt: TGTGCCAGCAGTCGGAAAATGTCAGGGGAAAGCCCCTACGAGCAGTACTTC

v_gene: TRBV9
j_gene: TRBJ1-6
abundance: once
d_gene: .
CDR3aa: CASSVGSGSMNSPLHF
CDR3nt: TGTGCCAGCAGCGTAGGATCAGGGAGTATGAATTCACCCCTCCACTTT

v_gene: TRBV7-8
j_gene: TRBJ2-7
abundance: few
d_gene: .
CDR3aa: CASSLSMGYEQYF
CDR3nt: TGTGCCAGCAGCTTATCAATGGGGTACGAGCAGTACTTC

v_gene: TRBV4-1
j_gene: TRBJ2-6
abundance: .
d_gene: .
CDR3aa: CASSQYRGSGANVLTF
CDR3nt: TGCGCCAGCAGCCAATATAGGGGCTCTGGGGCCAACGTCCTGACTTTC

v_gene: TRBV20-1
j_gene: TRBJ2-7
abundance: .
d_gene: .
CDR3aa: CSATGAEQYF
CDR3nt: TGCAGTGCTACAGGGGCCGAGCAGTACTTC

v_gene: TRBV7-9
j_gene: TRBJ1-1
abundance: many
d_gene: .
CDR3aa: CASSLGGSGTEAFF
CDR3nt: TGTGCCAGCAGCCTAGGAGGCTCGGGGACTGAAGCTTTCTTT

v_gene: TRBV7-9
j_gene: TRBJ1-1
abundance: .
d_gene: .
CDR3aa: CASSHRRPGNTEAFF
CDR3nt: TGTGCCAGCAGCCACCGGAGACCGGGGAACACTGAAGCTTTCTTT

v_gene: TRBV27
j_gene: TRBJ2-7
abundance: .
d_gene: TRBD2
CDR3aa: CASSSGLVLEQYF
CDR3nt: TGTGCCAGCAGTTCAGGACTAGTTTTGGAGCAGTACTTC

v_gene: TRBV7-9
j_gene: TRBJ2-1
abundance: .
d_gene: .
CDR3aa: CASSFDLSNEQFF
CDR3nt: TGTGCCAGCAGCTTCGACTTAAGCAATGAGCAGTTCTTC

v_gene: TRBV7-8
j_gene: TRBJ1-6
abundance: .
d_gene: .
CDR3aa: CASSLGRTGKGNSPLHF
CDR3nt: TGTGCCAGCAGCTTAGGGCGCACAGGGAAAGGGAATTCACCCCTCCACTTT

v_gene: TRBV7-9
j_gene: TRBJ1-5
abundance: many
d_gene: .
CDR3aa: CASSLAGQGNQPQHF
CDR3nt: TGTGCCAGCAGCTTAGCGGGGCAGGGGAATCAGCCCCAGCATTTT

v_gene: TRBV6-2/TRBV6-3
j_gene: TRBJ2-2
abundance: .
d_gene: TRBD2
CDR3aa: CASSYSMVSGGNTGELFF
CDR3nt: TGTGCCAGCAGTTACTCAATGGTTAGCGGGGGAAACACCGGGGAGCTGTTTTTT

v_gene: TRBV14
j_gene: TRBJ2-5
abundance: once
d_gene: .
CDR3aa: CASRQQGWETQYF
CDR3nt: TGCGCCAGCAGGCAACAGGGTTGGGAGACCCAGTACTTC

v_gene: TRBV7-9
j_gene: TRBJ2-7
abundance: .
d_gene: TRBD1
CDR3aa: CASSWTGSSYEQYF
CDR3nt: TGTGCCAGCAGCTGGACAGGGAGCTCCTACGAGCAGTACTTC

v_gene: TRBV6-5
j_gene: TRBJ1-4
abundance: many
d_gene: .
CDR3aa: CASSYRTPTNEKLFF
CDR3nt: TGTGCCAGCAGTTATCGGACACCAACTAATGAAAAACTGTTTTTT

v_gene: TRBV14
j_gene: TRBJ2-3
abundance: .
d_gene: .
CDR3aa: CASSLGRHTDTQYF
CDR3nt: TGTGCCAGCAGCCTTGGGAGACACACAGATACGCAGTATTTT

v_gene: TRBV24-1
j_gene: TRBJ1-3
abundance: .
d_gene: .
CDR3aa: CATSATGNTIYF
CDR3nt: TGTGCCACCAGCGCAACTGGAAACACCATATATTTT

v_gene: TRBV15
j_gene: TRBJ1-2
abundance: .
d_gene: TRBD1
CDR3aa: CATSRDWQTGDGYTF
CDR3nt: TGTGCCACCAGCAGAGATTGGCAGACAGGGGATGGCTACACCTTC

v_gene: TRBV12-3/TRBV12-4
j_gene: TRBJ2-7
abundance: .
d_gene: .
CDR3aa: CASSSLLLGGGRGEQYF
CDR3nt: TGTGCCAGCAGTTCGTTACTTTTGGGAGGGGGACGAGGCGAGCAGTACTTC

v_gene: TRBV3-1
j_gene: TRBJ2-7
abundance: .
d_gene: .
CDR3aa: CASSYRWEQYF
CDR3nt: TGTGCCAGCAGCTACCGTTGGGAGCAGTACTTC

v_gene: TRBV20-1
j_gene: TRBJ1-1
abundance: .
d_gene: .
CDR3aa: CSASPLAGAGVAEAFF
CDR3nt: TGCAGTGCTAGTCCCTTAGCGGGAGCAGGAGTCGCTGAAGCTTTCTTT

v_gene: TRBV20-1
j_gene: TRBJ1-3
abundance: .
d_gene: TRBD1
CDR3aa: CSASTRTGGYSGNTIYF
CDR3nt: TGCAGTGCCTCCACCAGGACAGGGGGATACTCTGGAAACACCATATATTTT

v_gene: TRBV5-6
j_gene: TRBJ1-1
abundance: many
d_gene: TRBD1
CDR3aa: CASSPSRGYTEAFF
CDR3nt: TGTGCCAGCAGCCCGTCCAGGGGGTACACTGAAGCTTTCTTT

v_gene: TRBV2
j_gene: TRBJ1-6
abundance: few
d_gene: TRBD1
CDR3aa: CASSVPRQGFYNSPLHF
CDR3nt: TGTGCCAGCAGTGTGCCCCGACAGGGTTTCTATAATTCACCCCTCCACTTT

v_gene: TRBV27
j_gene: TRBJ1-2
abundance: .
d_gene: TRBD1
CDR3aa: CASSPRTGSPDGYTF
CDR3nt: TGTGCCAGCAGTCCTCGGACAGGGAGCCCGGATGGCTACACCTTC

v_gene: TRBV9
j_gene: TRBJ2-5
abundance: .
d_gene: TRBD2
CDR3aa: CASSVGGGNQETQYF
CDR3nt: TGTGCCAGCAGCGTAGGGGGGGGAAACCAAGAGACCCAGTACTTC

v_gene: TRBV7-8
j_gene: TRBJ1-2
abundance: many
d_gene: .
CDR3aa: CASSSSQDRADYGYTF
CDR3nt: TGTGCCAGCAGTTCATCCCAGGACAGAGCAGACTATGGCTACACCTTC

v_gene: TRBV4-1
j_gene: TRBJ2-5
abundance: .
d_gene: TRBD1
CDR3aa: CASSHRQGAETQYF
CDR3nt: TGCGCCAGCAGCCATCGACAGGGGGCCGAGACCCAGTACTTC